This T cell receptor (beta chain) was sequenced during a study of pediatric ulcerative colitis. Whole-study findings and limits: Repertoires came from total lymphocyte DNA, so rare subsets like regulatory T cells may be missed.

As concerns this clone: Its antigen is undetermined.

Germline CDR1 MNHNS, CDR2 SASEGT. The germline V and J ends were trimmed by 5 bases and 6 bases, with 8 bases remaining between them. The CDR3 totals 12 residues. TCRdb keeps only in-frame clones here, not all; method: immunoSEQ multiplex PCR. The sample contains approximately 60,000 clones, 80% to 90% of which appear only once. Sequencing was done on a sample of blood. The genes are TRBV6-1 and TRBJ2-4; D is perhaps TRBD1 (7 bases). The clonotype was recovered from a boy aged 5 to 17 with severe ulcerative colitis. CDR3 protein: CASSQGGNIQYF. Here the CDR3 DNA reads TGTGCCAGCAGTCAGGGGGGAAACATTCAGTACTTC.